This T cell receptor (beta chain) was sequenced in a study of cytomegalovirus exposure and HLA in healthy donors. Trimming cost V 1 base and J 2 bases; bases outside gene matches: 2. Looked up from germline, CDR1 is LGHNT and CDR2 is FRNRAP. The CDR3 runs to 16 residues. PCR was performed using 60 Vbeta and 13 Jbeta primers. Original processing methods: Approximately 86 million unique TCR beta chains, roughly 11 million shared, were counted in a later analysis. Profiled with immunoSEQ multiplex PCR; TCRdb holds only in-frame clones, not every one. The V and J calls and clone size are taken from that table; D and trimming were inferred from the DNA. Among about 190,000 clones listed, over 65% were seen once.

Material for sequencing was PBMCs. The source of this sequence is a woman between 45 and 65 years old in good health and CMV-seropositive. The chain combines TRBV12-5 with TRBJ2-5, with 12 bases aligning to TRBD2. The CDR3 DNA reads TGTGCTAGTGGTTTGGAGCTAGCGGGGGGGCAAGAGACCCAGTACTTC. Protein product: CASGLELAGGQETQYF.